This entry lists 17 T cell receptor beta chains sequenced from one sample in a study of CD8 T cells in ankylosing spondylitis. A single record per CDR3 protein comes from TCRdb applying MiXCR to the 5' RACE reads. The top ten hold 9.5% to 10% of the sample, which has over 95,000 distinct CDR3 sequences, about 8.3% seen once. The specimen sequenced was blood, either unsorted or a sorted T cell fraction (not recorded which). The receptors come from a male donor with ankylosing spondylitis or in good health (not recorded which).

This clonotype was seen ten or more times. The chain joins TRBV5-1 to TRBJ1-5; D unresolved. Trimming stripped 2 bases from V and 1 base from J, with 7 bases between. The germline gives CDR1 SGHRS, CDR2 YFSETQ. The CDR3 spans 14 residues. The chain's CDR3 is CASSLSGSNQPQHF. In DNA, the CDR3 is TGCGCCAGCAGCTTATCAGGAAGCAATCAGCCCCAGCATTTT.

This clonotype was seen repeatedly, ten times or more. This chain uses TRBV5-6 with TRBJ2-5; possible D gene TRBD2, 5 bases. CDR1 is SGHDT, CDR2 YYEEEE, per germline. The ends were cut back, 3 bases at V and 14 bases at J, with 17 bases in the middle. The CDR3 is made up of 12 amino acids. This CDR3 reads CASSSARERSYF. CDR3 DNA: TGTGCCAGCAGCTCGGCAAGGGAGAGATCATACTTC.

This clonotype was found many times. V and J are TRBV25-1 and TRBJ1-1, with D perhaps matching TRBD1 (6 bases). This CDR3 is built from 15 residues. Germline CDR1 and CDR2: MGHDK and SYGVNS. Trimming removed 1 base from V and 1 base from J, with 10 bases in between. The CDR3 loop is CASSESGGRNTEAFF. DNA of the CDR3: TGTGCCAGCAGTGAATCGGGGGGCCGGAACACTGAAGCTTTCTTT.

This clonotype was seen repeatedly, ten times or more. This chain joins TRBV5-1 and TRBJ2-3, with TRBD1 matching 10 bases. Trimming at V came to 0 bases and at J to 2 bases, leaving 3 bases not matched to a gene. Germline V gene sequence: CDR1 SGHRS, CDR2 YFSETQ. This CDR3 is built from 16 residues. CDR3 residues: CASSLGDRGLTDTQYF. DNA of the CDR3: TGCGCCAGCAGCTTGGGGGACAGGGGCCTCACAGATACGCAGTATTTT.

In its sample, this clonotype was seen many times. The rearrangement uses TRBV29-1 and TRBJ2-3, with 9 positions matching TRBD1. Germline V CDR1 and CDR2: SQVTM, ANQGSEA. The junction had 9 bases not matched to a gene; V was cut back by 2 bases and J by 6 bases. CDR3 length equals 15 residues. This CDR3 is CSVEYRDRVVDTQYF. The CDR3, as DNA: TGCAGCGTTGAATATCGGGACAGGGTGGTGGATACGCAGTATTTT.

This clonotype was observed at least ten times. The chain is built from TRBV12-3 or TRBV12-4 and TRBJ2-7, with D possibly TRBD2 on 6 matching bases. The CDR3 length is 14 residues. Trimming removed 3 bases from V and 7 bases from J, with 16 bases in between. This chain's CDR3 is CASSFLAQTGEQYF. CDR3 bases: TGTGCCAGCAGTTTTCTAGCGCAGACTGGGGAGCAGTACTTC.

This clonotype was observed at least ten times. The chain couples TRBV20-1 to TRBJ2-5; no firm D call. The CDR3 runs to 13 residues. V dropped 6 bases and J dropped 0 bases, with 11 bases sitting between them. CDR1 and CDR2 (germline): DFQATT, SNEGSKA (reference sequence). CDR3 nucleotide sequence: TGCAGTGCGTTGGACGGAAACCAAGAGACCCAGTACTTC. Its translation is CSALDGNQETQYF.

V gene TRBV19 combines with J gene TRBJ2-3; 7 bases are shared with TRBD2. The germline gives CDR1 LNHDA, CDR2 SQIVND (reference sequence). After removal of 4 bases from V and 4 bases from J, the junction contained 11 bases not matched to a gene. The CDR3 covers 16 residues. In DNA form, the CDR3 reads TGTGCCAGTAGTACCCATGCGGGCGGGAGTGCAGATACGCAGTATTTT. It encodes CASSTHAGGSADTQYF.

This clonotype was seen repeatedly, ten times or more. The V call is TRBV5-1, the J call TRBJ1-1, with 11 nucleotides matching TRBD1. V dropped 4 bases and J dropped 4; count of bases not matched to a gene: 6. Germline CDR1 is SGHRS and CDR2 is YFSETQ. CDR3 length: 15 residues. Here the CDR3 DNA reads TGCGCCAGCAGCGCGCGGACAGGGGGCGTCACTGAAGCTTTCTTT. Translating it yields CASSARTGGVTEAFF. Combining the CDR3 with reference TRBV5-1 and TRBJ1-1 gives the whole variable domain KAGVTQTPRYLIKTRGQQVTLSCSPISGHRSVSWYQQTPGQGLQFLFEYFSETQRNKGNFPGRFSGRQFSNSRSEMNVSTLELGDSALYLCASSARTGGVTEAFFGQGTRLTVV.

This clonotype was recorded at least ten times. The chain employs TRBV20-1 and TRBJ1-5; 8 nucleotides line up with TRBD1. The J segment lost 1 base and the V segment lost 3 bases, leaving 5 bases of the junction unmatched. CDR3 length: 15 amino acids. Germline V lookup: CDR1 DFQATT, CDR2 SNEGSKA (reference sequence). CDR3: CSARTGATSNQPQHF. In nucleotides, the CDR3 is TGCAGTGCTAGGACAGGGGCAACGAGCAATCAGCCCCAGCATTTT.

In this sample, this clonotype turned up many times. The chain is built from TRBV6-1 and TRBJ1-5, with D perhaps TRBD1 (5 bases). Germline assignment: CDR1 MNHNS and CDR2 SASEGT. The CDR3 length is 15 residues. V was trimmed by 6 bases and J by 5 bases, leaving 17 bases between them. The chain's CDR3 is CASSAGPRLDQPQHF. Written as DNA, the CDR3 is TGTGCCAGCAGCGCGGGGCCACGGCTTGATCAGCCCCAGCATTTT.

This clonotype was detected ten times or more. The chain couples TRBV20-1 to TRBJ2-7; D not certain. V was trimmed by 2 bases and J by 6 bases, leaving 8 bases between them. The CDR3 runs to 11 residues. Germline V lookup: CDR1 DFQATT, CDR2 SNEGSKA (reference sequence). The CDR3 loop reads CSARYLSEQYF. CDR3 DNA: TGCAGTGCTAGATACCTTAGCGAGCAGTACTTC.

This clonotype was observed at least ten times. V is TRBV10-3 and J is TRBJ2-1; D call uncertain. Per the germline V gene, CDR1 is ENHRY and CDR2 is SYGVKD. V lost 0 bases and J 8 bases, leaving 17 bases between the germline ends. There are 16 residues in the CDR3. CDR3 nucleotides: TGTGCCATCAGTGAGTCGCCTACCAATCTATCGGATGAGCAGTTCTTC. It encodes CAISESPTNLSDEQFF.

This clonotype was recorded many times. The rearrangement uses TRBV27 and TRBJ2-7; 8 nucleotides agree with TRBD1. Trimming took 6 bases from V and 2 from J; bases not matched to a gene: 6. Germline V CDR1 and CDR2: MNHEY, SMNVEV (reference sequence). The CDR3 has 14 residues. CDR3 coding DNA: TGTGCCAGCAGGGTGACAGGGGCCACCTACGAGCAGTACTTC. It specifies CASRVTGATYEQYF.

This clonotype has a count of ten or more. In nucleotides, the CDR3 is TGTGCCAGCAGCTCCGGAACAGGGAGGTGGACTGAAGCTTTCTTT. Its protein product is CASSSGTGRWTEAFF. This chain connects TRBV11-2 to TRBJ1-1; weak D call: TRBD1 (6 bases). Deletions cut 4 bases from V and 5 bases from J, with 17 bases between. Germline V gives CDR1 SGHAT, CDR2 FQNNGV. The CDR3 spans 15 residues.

Of note for this clonotype: A much larger clone sits a single nucleotide away, making a read error possible. The chain couples TRBV5-1 to TRBJ2-7, with D possibly TRBD2 on 5 matching bases. Germline CDR1 and CDR2: SGHRS and YFSETQ. The CDR3 is 16 amino acids. Here the CDR3 reads CTSSLDASRTGSEQYF. The CDR3 DNA is TGCACCAGCAGCTTGGACGCTAGCAGGACGGGTAGCGAGCAGTACTTC. Based on the CDR3 plus reference TRBV5-1 and TRBJ2-7, the full variable domain is KAGVTQTPRYLIKTRGQQVTLSCSPISGHRSVSWYQQTPGQGLQFLFEYFSETQRNKGNFPGRFSGRQFSNSRSEMNVSTLELGDSALYLCTSSLDASRTGSEQYFGPGTRLTVT.

This clonotype was recorded many times. V usage is TRBV20-1 and J usage is TRBJ1-4, with TRBD1 matching over 11 bases. V dropped 2 bases and J dropped 8; count of bases not matched to a gene: 4. The CDR3 is made up of 14 amino acids. CDR1 and CDR2 (germline): DFQATT, SNEGSKA (reference sequence). The CDR3 sequence: CSARPGQGGEKLFF. The CDR3 DNA reads TGCAGTGCTAGACCGGGACAGGGGGGGGAAAAACTGTTTTTT.